These 9 T cell receptor beta chains were sequenced from one sample in a study of cytomegalovirus exposure and HLA in healthy donors. A multiplex PCR was run with 60 Vbeta primers and 13 Jbeta primers. Some clones are missing from TCRdb's copy, which holds only in-frame ones; the method was immunoSEQ multiplex PCR. The sample gives around 100,000 clones, around 82% of which show up once; roughly 3.5% is in the top ten. The sample consisted of PBMCs. These receptors all come from a man younger than 40 in good health and CMV-seropositive.

CDR3: CASTWTDSPSYEQYF. The CDR3, as DNA: TGTGCCAGCACTTGGACGGACAGCCCCTCCTACGAGCAGTACTTC. The chain joins TRBV6-1 to TRBJ2-7; possibly TRBD1 for D (6 bases). The CDR3 consists of 15 residues. Germline CDR1 reads MNHNS; CDR2 reads SASEGT. Between the trimmed V and J ends, which lost 7 bases and 0 bases, there was a span of 16 bases.

The V call is TRBV5-4, the J call TRBJ2-7, with 10 bases matching TRBD2. From germline, CDR1 is SGHNT and CDR2 YYREEE (reference sequence). Trimming at V came to 1 base and at J to 2 bases, leaving 3 bases not matched to a gene. The CDR3 sequence is 15 residues long. The chain's CDR3 is CASSLSGGETYEQYF. The CDR3 DNA is TGTGCCAGCAGCTTGAGCGGGGGGGAAACCTACGAGCAGTACTTC.

This sequence joins TRBV28 and TRBJ2-1; a possible D gene is TRBD2 (5 bases). Trimming left V 8 bases short and J 8 bases short, with 19 bases between. The germline CDR1 and CDR2 sequences are MDHEN and SYDVKM. The CDR3 extends over 14 amino acids. The CDR3 loop reads CASGSGIRGDEQFF. Here the CDR3 DNA reads TGTGCCAGCGGGTCGGGGATACGAGGAGATGAGCAGTTCTTC.

The V call is TRBV28, the J call TRBJ1-2; TRBD1 matches 9 bases. CDR3 size: 14 residues. After removal of 2 bases from V and 4 bases from J, the junction contained 2 bases not matched to a gene. The V gene's germline CDR1 is MDHEN and CDR2 SYDVKM. The CDR3 sequence: CASSLGQGRYGYTF. The CDR3 nucleotides are TGTGCCAGCAGTTTAGGACAGGGGCGCTATGGCTACACCTTC.

This sequence joins TRBV7-9 and TRBJ1-4; tentatively, D is TRBD1 (6 bases). V lost 5 bases and J 8 bases, leaving 21 bases between the germline ends. Germline CDR1 is SEHNR and CDR2 is FQNEAQ (reference sequence). This CDR3 spans 16 amino acids. DNA of the CDR3: TGTGCCAGCAGCGAAATAGCTCAGGGGCTGCCGGAAAAACTGTTTTTT. Its translation is CASSEIAQGLPEKLFF.

The chain employs TRBV5-1 and TRBJ2-3; a possible D gene is TRBD1 (5 bases). CDR1 is SGHRS and CDR2 is YFSETQ in the germline V gene. The CDR3 consists of 14 residues. The V and J ends lost 0 bases and 2 bases respectively, with 7 bases between them. The CDR3 is CASSLGQITDTQYF. CDR3 coding DNA: TGCGCCAGCAGCTTGGGACAGATCACAGATACGCAGTATTTT.

This chain joins TRBV27 and TRBJ1-3; possibly TRBD1 for D (5 bases). V lost 5 bases, J lost 9 bases, and 17 bases lay in between. CDR1 MNHEY and CDR2 SMNVEV come from the germline V gene (reference sequence). The length of the CDR3 is 14 residues. CDR3 loop: CASSLGRESGTIYF. CDR3 DNA: TGTGCCAGCAGTCTGGGCAGGGAATCGGGCACCATATATTTT.

The genes are TRBV6-6 and TRBJ2-3, with D unresolved. CDR3 length: 15 amino acids. The germline CDR1 and CDR2 sequences are MNHNY and SVGAGI (reference sequence). Trimming removed 2 bases at V and 0 bases at J, with 9 bases between. The CDR3 nucleotides read TGTGCCAGCAGTTACCTGGGCAGTAGCACAGATACGCAGTATTTT. It encodes CASSYLGSSTDTQYF.

This chain links TRBV6-1 with TRBJ1-2, with a tentative D call TRBD1 (5 bases). CDR3 length equals 13 residues. Germline V gives CDR1 MNHNS, CDR2 SASEGT. The ends were cut back, 6 bases at V and 4 bases at J, with 12 bases in the middle. In DNA, the CDR3 is TGTGCCAGCAGCTGGACGGGGGGCTATGGCTACACCTTC. Its protein is CASSWTGGYGYTF.